The 24 T cell receptor beta chains below all came from one sample that was sequenced in a study of blood T cell repertoires in COVID-19. Measured with immunoSEQ multiplex PCR; TCRdb has only the in-frame clones, and not every one. This repertoire shows approximately 280,000 clones, approximately 85% found once; its top ten account for 5% to 6.5%. Sequenced material: peripheral blood. The receptor source for this set is a middle-aged man with active or convalescent COVID-19.

The genes are TRBV2 and TRBJ1-5; D call uncertain. V gave up 5 bases and J gave up 0 bases, with 5 bases separating them. CDR3 length: 13 amino acids. Germline CDR1 is SNHLY and CDR2 is FYNNEI. CDR3 residues: CASSLYSNQPQHF. The CDR3, as DNA: TGTGCCAGCAGTCTTTATAGCAATCAGCCCCAGCATTTT.

This clone was found once. J is TRBJ2-7 and V is TRBV5-6; a weak D match, TRBD2 (5 bases). Between the trimmed V and J ends, which lost 1 base and 7 bases, there was a span of 6 bases. The CDR3 is made up of 11 amino acids. Germline loops: CDR1 SGHDT, CDR2 YYEEEE. CDR3 sequence (DNA): TGTGCCAGCAGCTTGTCGGGGGAGCAGTACTTC. Its translation is CASSLSGEQYF.

This clone came up a few times. CDR3 in DNA: TGTGCTAGTGGTTTGGTACGGACAGGGAGGAACACCGGGGAGCTGTTTTTT. Translation: CASGLVRTGRNTGELFF. The rearrangement uses TRBV12-5 and TRBJ2-2, with 8 bases identical to TRBD1. With 0 bases clipped from V and 1 base from J, the junction kept 4 bases outside the gene matches. Germline CDR1 LGHNT, CDR2 FRNRAP. The CDR3 has 17 amino acids.

V usage is TRBV15 and J usage is TRBJ1-2; D remains ambiguous. Trimming stripped 9 bases from V and 4 bases from J, with 21 bases between. The CDR3 consists of 15 residues. The germline V gene has CDR1 LNHNV and CDR2 YYDKDF (reference sequence). CDR3 amino acids: CATLDTGKGPYGYTF. Written as DNA, the CDR3 is TGTGCCACTCTAGATACCGGGAAGGGTCCCTATGGCTACACCTTC.

This sequence joins TRBV21-1 and TRBJ2-4; the D call of TRBD1 is as the table states it, not checked on the DNA. TRBV21-1 is annotated as a pseudogene. The CDR3 consists of 15 residues. The CDR3 reads CASSKAGAGKNIQYF. The CDR3 region has the DNA TGTGCCAGCAGCAAGGCAGGGGCGGGCAAAAACATTCAGTACTTC.

This sequence joins TRBV18 and TRBJ1-1, with D possibly matching TRBD1 (6 bases). Germline-derived CDR1 and CDR2 are KGHSH and LQKENI. The germline V and J ends were trimmed by 4 bases and 7 bases, with 13 bases remaining between them. This CDR3 has 13 amino acids. CDR3 sequence: CASSQDRSGEAFF. The CDR3 DNA reads as TGTGCCAGCTCACAAGACAGGTCGGGTGAAGCTTTCTTT. The full variable domain, completed using reference TRBV18 and TRBJ1-1, is NAGVMQNPRHLVRRRGQEARLRCSPMKGHSHVYWYRQLPEEGLKFMVYLQKENIIDESGMPKERFSAEFPKEGPSILRIQQVVRGDSAAYFCASSQDRSGEAFFGQGTRLTVV.

The chain recombines TRBV27 with TRBJ2-7; 8 bases are a match to TRBD2. The germline V gene encodes CDR1 MNHEY and CDR2 SMNVEV (reference sequence). This CDR3 is built from 14 residues. V shed 6 bases and J 7 bases; nucleotides not matched to a gene: 11. The CDR3 is CASSLGRVTGEQYF. CDR3 nucleotides: TGTGCCAGCAGCCTCGGGAGGGTTACGGGGGAGCAGTACTTC.

The genes are TRBV7-9 and TRBJ1-1; tentative D call: TRBD1 (5 bases). CDR3 size: 13 residues. V shed 1 base and J shed 5 bases, with 8 bases lying between them. Germline V gene data show CDR1 as SEHNR and CDR2 as FQNEAQ (reference sequence). This chain's CDR3 is CASSLGSGTEAFF. The DNA for the CDR3 is TGTGCCAGCAGCTTAGGGTCAGGGACTGAAGCTTTCTTT.

This clone was seen a single time. The V gene is TRBV2, the J gene TRBJ1-2; D is unresolved. CDR1 and CDR2 from the germline V gene are SNHLY and FYNNEI. V lost 6 bases to trimming and J lost 6 bases, with 17 bases between them. This CDR3 contains 14 residues. CDR3 nucleotides: TGTGCCAGCAGCTCCCCGGGAACGACCCATGGCTACACCTTC. Amino acids: CASSSPGTTHGYTF. Together with reference TRBV2 and TRBJ1-2, the CDR3 gives the full variable domain: EPEVTQTPSHQVTQMGQEVILRCVPISNHLYFYWYRQILGQKVEFLVSFYNNEISEKSEIFDDQFSVERPDGSNFTLKIRSTKLEDSAMYFCASSSPGTTHGYTFGSGTRLTVV.

This chain connects TRBV19 to TRBJ1-1, with D perhaps matching TRBD1 (5 bases). CDR1 is LNHDA and CDR2 is SQIVND in the germline V gene (reference sequence). V was cut by 5 bases and J by 6 bases, with 10 bases left in between. The CDR3 contains 12 residues. Here the CDR3 DNA reads TGTGCCAGTAGTGTCGGGGGGGCTGAAGCTTTCTTT. It translates to CASSVGGAEAFF.

This clone was seen more than once but under ten times. The chain employs TRBV10-3 and TRBJ1-1, with D hard to call. The CDR3 is 14 amino acids. Germline CDR1 reads ENHRY; CDR2 reads SYGVKD. V was pared by 0 bases and J by 3 bases, with 8 bases between. CDR3 region: CAISESSQDTEAFF. The CDR3 region has the DNA TGTGCCATCAGTGAGTCGTCTCAGGACACTGAAGCTTTCTTT.

V is TRBV9 and J is TRBJ1-1, with TRBD1 as a possible D gene (6 bases). CDR1 is SGDLS and CDR2 is YYNGEE in the germline V gene. The V gene lost 3 bases and the J gene lost 2 bases, with 14 bases spanning the gap. The CDR3 length is 15 residues. The CDR3 region has the DNA TGTGCCAGCAGCGGGGGGCCTCGCGGCAACACTGAAGCTTTCTTT. Its protein is CASSGGPRGNTEAFF.

The genes are TRBV5-8 and TRBJ1-5, with TRBD1 matching 7 bases. The CDR3 is made up of 13 amino acids. Trimming removed 7 bases from V and 4 bases from J; junction bases left unmatched: 5. Germline V gene data show CDR1 as SGHTS and CDR2 as YDEGEE. DNA for the CDR3: TGTGCCAGCTCGGGACAGTTAAATCAGCCCCAGCATTTT. Residues: CASSGQLNQPQHF.

The genes are TRBV19 and TRBJ1-2, with D maybe TRBD1 (6 bases). There are 13 residues in the CDR3. Trimming stripped 7 bases from V and 3 bases from J, with 12 bases between. Germline V gives CDR1 LNHDA, CDR2 SQIVND (reference sequence). CDR3 DNA sequence: TGTGCCAGTACCCCAGGACAGCACTATGGCTACACCTTC. Translation gives CASTPGQHYGYTF.

This sequence joins TRBV4-3 and TRBJ2-7; TRBD1 aligns across 7 bases. The trim removed 1 base at V and 2 bases at J, leaving 5 bases unmatched. From germline, CDR1 is LGHNA and CDR2 YSLEER. The CDR3 has 15 amino acids. Here the CDR3 DNA reads TGCGCCAGCAGCCAAGTGGTAGGGGGCGCCTACGAGCAGTACTTC. Its translation is CASSQVVGGAYEQYF.

The chain recombines TRBV10-3 with TRBJ1-1; TRBD1 matches 10 bases. Trimming cost V 2 bases and J 2 bases; bases outside gene matches: 5. Germline-derived CDR1 and CDR2 are ENHRY and SYGVKD. The CDR3 spans 16 residues. In DNA, the CDR3 is TGTGCCATCAGTGAGGGGACAGGGGCGGGTAACACTGAAGCTTTCTTT. Encoded protein: CAISEGTGAGNTEAFF.

This chain uses TRBV10-2 with TRBJ1-2, with D unclear. This CDR3 has 12 residues. V lost 7 bases, J lost 3 bases, and 9 bases lay in between. Germline CDR1 and CDR2: WSHSY and SAAADI. The CDR3 nucleotides are TGCGCCAGCATGCGGGATGACTATGGCTACACCTTC. Encoded protein: CASMRDDYGYTF.

This chain joins TRBV7-9 and TRBJ1-1, with 8 bases matching TRBD1. The CDR3 loop spans 15 amino acids. CDR1 and CDR2 (germline): SEHNR, FQNEAQ (reference sequence). With V trimmed by 4 bases and J by 5 bases, 9 bases remained unmatched. CDR3 nucleotide sequence: TGTGCCAGCAGCTCAGAACAGGGGGACCGAACTGAAGCTTTCTTT. It specifies CASSSEQGDRTEAFF.

A remark on this clone: Distinct nucleotide sequences in the sample also encode this CDR3. The rearrangement uses TRBV5-1 and TRBJ2-1; 10 positions match TRBD2. This CDR3 has 15 residues. With V trimmed by 4 bases and J by 5 bases, 6 bases remained unmatched. Germline V CDR1 and CDR2: SGHRS, YFSETQ. CDR3 DNA sequence: TGCGCCAGCAGCCTCTGGACTAGCGGAAACAATGAGCAGTTCTTC. It encodes CASSLWTSGNNEQFF.

The CDR3 DNA reads TGTGCCAGCAGCTTAGGGCTAATAGGCGGGAGGGCCACCTACAATGAGCAGTTCTTC. Its protein is CASSLGLIGGRATYNEQFF. The rearrangement links TRBV7-8 to TRBJ2-1; 9 positions agree with TRBD2. Germline V gene lookup returns CDR1 SGHVS and CDR2 FQNEAQ. The CDR3 runs to 19 residues. Germline trimming cut 1 base from V and 2 bases from J; bases unmatched to any gene: 12.

This chain connects TRBV3-1 (or the pseudogene TRBV3-2) to TRBJ2-5; the D gene is possibly TRBD1 (7 bases). The V gene lost 5 bases and the J gene lost 4 bases, with 11 bases spanning the gap. Germline assignment: CDR1 LGHDT and CDR2 YNNKEL (reference sequence). The CDR3 is made up of 13 amino acids. This CDR3 is CASSYRGGETQYF. The CDR3 DNA sequence: TGTGCCAGCAGCTACAGGGGAGGAGAGACCCAGTACTTC.

The rearrangement uses TRBV5-1 and TRBJ1-2, with TRBD1 matching 7 bases. The germline V gene has CDR1 SGHRS and CDR2 YFSETQ. The CDR3 length is 15 residues. Germline trimming cut 5 bases from V and 5 bases from J; bases unmatched to any gene: 12. The CDR3, as DNA: TGCGCCAGCAGGACTGCCTTAGGACAGGCATATGGCTACACCTTC. Its protein product is CASRTALGQAYGYTF.

This chain connects TRBV5-5 to TRBJ2-1, with D tentatively TRBD1 (5 bases). The CDR3 runs to 12 residues. Trimming took 2 bases from V and 7 from J, leaving 7 bases between them. Germline V gene sequence: CDR1 SGHKS, CDR2 YYEKEE (reference sequence). The CDR3 region is CASSFQGNEQFF. DNA for the CDR3: TGTGCCAGCAGCTTCCAGGGTAATGAGCAGTTCTTC.

This chain uses TRBV18 with TRBJ1-2; no reliable D call. Between the trimmed V and J ends, which lost 8 bases and 2 bases, there was a span of 18 bases. This CDR3 is built from 15 residues. In germline, CDR1 is KGHSH, CDR2 LQKENI. The CDR3 here is CASHHKETGNYGYTF. The CDR3 nucleotides read TGTGCCAGCCATCACAAGGAAACGGGGAACTATGGCTACACCTTC.